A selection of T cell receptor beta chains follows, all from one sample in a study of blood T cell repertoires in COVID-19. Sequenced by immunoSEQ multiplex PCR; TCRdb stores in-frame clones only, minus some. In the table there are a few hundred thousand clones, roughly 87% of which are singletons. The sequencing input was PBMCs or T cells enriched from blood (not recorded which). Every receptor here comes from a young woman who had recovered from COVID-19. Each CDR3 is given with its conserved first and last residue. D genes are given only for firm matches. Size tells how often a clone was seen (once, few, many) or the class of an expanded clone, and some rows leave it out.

CSVAPGILNTEAFF	TGCAGCGTGGCACCAGGGATCCTTAACACTGAAGCTTTCTTT	NA	TRBJ1-1	NA	TRBV29-1
CASSDRDYEQYF	TGTGCCAGTAGCGACAGGGACTACGAGCAGTACTTC	TRBD1	TRBJ2-7	once	TRBV19
CAWSVTGMAKNIQYF	TGTGCCTGGAGTGTCACAGGGATGGCCAAAAACATTCAGTACTTC	NA	TRBJ2-4	NA	TRBV30
CASSLWRAGQGLNEQFF	TGTGCCAGCAGCTTATGGCGAGCGGGACAGGGCCTCAATGAGCAGTTCTTC	TRBD1	TRBJ2-1	once	TRBV7-8
CASSLPGQGKGYTF	TGTGCCAGCAGTTTACCGGGACAGGGTAAAGGCTACACCTTC	TRBD1	TRBJ1-2	NA	TRBV28
CASSLSGGGYGYTF	TGTGCCAGCAGCTTATCGGGGGGTGGCTATGGCTACACCTTC	NA	TRBJ1-2	NA	TRBV11-2
CASRGGAHNSPLHF	TGCGCCAGCAGGGGGGGGGCCCATAATTCACCCCTCCACTTT	NA	TRBJ1-6	NA	TRBV5-1
CASSPGTGSSPLHF	TGTGCCAGCAGTCCCGGGACAGGAAGTTCACCCCTCCACTTT	TRBD1	TRBJ1-6	NA	TRBV28
CASTKPGTGGNTEAFF	TGTGCCAGCACCAAACCCGGGACAGGGGGGAACACTGAAGCTTTCTTT	TRBD1	TRBJ1-1	once	TRBV11-1
CASSERSAGVDYTF	TGTGCCAGCAGTGAACGTTCGGCAGGGGTCGACTACACCTTC	NA	TRBJ1-2	NA	TRBV2
CASRATSGSEKEQYF	TGTGCCAGCAGGGCTACTAGCGGGAGTGAAAAAGAGCAGTACTTC	TRBD2	TRBJ2-7	once	TRBV2
CASSRLDGGLYGYTF	TGTGCCAGCAGCCGTTTGGACGGAGGATTATATGGCTACACCTTC	NA	TRBJ1-2	NA	TRBV5-4
CASSWAGNQFF	TGTGCCAGCAGCTGGGCAGGGAATCAGTTCTTC	NA	TRBJ2-1	NA	TRBV7-8
CASSYYRETDTQYF	TGCGCCAGCAGCTATTACAGGGAAACAGATACGCAGTATTTT	NA	TRBJ2-3	NA	TRBV5-1
CASSSRGGKAPYEQYF	TGTGCCAGCAGCTCCCGCGGAGGTAAAGCACCCTACGAGCAGTACTTC	NA	TRBJ2-7	NA	TRBV28
CASSVDQAGYGYTF	TGTGCCAGCAGCGTAGACCAGGCAGGCTATGGCTACACCTTC	NA	TRBJ1-2	NA	TRBV9
CASTRDINYGYTF	TGTGCCAGCACCAGGGACATCAACTATGGCTACACCTTC	NA	TRBJ1-2	NA	TRBV6-5
CASSWSSYEQYF	TGTGCCAGCAGCTGGAGCTCCTACGAGCAGTACTTC	NA	TRBJ2-7	NA	TRBV3-1/TRBV3-2
CASSQGTGPYNEQFF	TGTGCCAGCAGCCAGGGGACAGGACCTTACAATGAGCAGTTCTTC	TRBD1	TRBJ2-1	NA	TRBV4-2
CASRATSGSYNEQFF	TGTGCCAGCAGGGCGACTAGCGGGAGCTACAATGAGCAGTTCTTC	TRBD2	TRBJ2-1	NA	TRBV5-4
CASSKLGGLGEKLFF	TGTGCCAGCAGTAAATTAGGAGGGTTGGGTGAAAAACTGTTTTTT	NA	TRBJ1-4	NA	TRBV28
CASSMGQINTEAFF	TGCGCCAGCAGCATGGGACAAATTAACACTGAAGCTTTCTTT	NA	TRBJ1-1	few	TRBV5-1
CASTGVHEQYF	TGTGCCAGTACAGGGGTCCACGAGCAGTACTTC	TRBD1	TRBJ2-7	NA	TRBV25-1
CASSPRDKNTEAFF	TGTGCCAGCAGCCCCCGGGACAAGAACACTGAAGCTTTCTTT	NA	TRBJ1-1	once	TRBV3-1/TRBV3-2
CASGGGLGTEAFF	TGTGCCAGCGGGGGGGGATTGGGTACTGAAGCTTTCTTT	NA	TRBJ1-1	NA	TRBV28
CASSVGTVTYNEQFF	TGTGCCAGCAGCGTTGGGACAGTTACCTACAATGAGCAGTTCTTC	TRBD1	TRBJ2-1	NA	TRBV2
CASTYAVTRSEQYF	TGTGCCAGCACGTATGCAGTAACTAGGTCCGAGCAGTACTTC	NA	TRBJ2-7	NA	TRBV7-9
CASSPRTGTGNEQYF	TGTGCCAGCTCACCACGAACCGGGACAGGGAACGAGCAGTACTTC	TRBD1	TRBJ2-7	NA	TRBV18
CASSFRQETQYF	TGTGCCAGCAGCTTCCGCCAAGAGACCCAGTACTTC	NA	TRBJ2-5	NA	TRBV3-1/TRBV3-2
CASSLTSGPDDEQYF	TGTGCCAGCAGCTTGACTAGCGGGCCCGACGACGAGCAGTACTTC	TRBD2	TRBJ2-7	NA	TRBV5-4
CASRIRPLDSPLHF	TGTGCCAGCAGAATCCGTCCCCTAGATTCACCCCTCCACTTT	NA	TRBJ1-6	NA	TRBV2